This T cell receptor (beta chain) stems from a study of T cell clusters in autoimmune cytopenias. General observations from the study: Clustering suggested that physiological T cell clusters were missing in primary autoimmune cytopenia patients.

On this clonotype: The antigen remains undetermined.

This CDR3 region has 19 residues. CDR1 MNHEY and CDR2 SVGAGI come from the germline V gene. One tube held mixed TRB-A and TRB-B primer pools for touch-down PCR. With the multiplex PCR reads reprocessed, TCRdb shows one record per CDR3 protein and no DNA. Its listing shows approximately 12,000 distinct CDR3 sequences. TRB was amplified from roughly 0.25 ug of peripheral blood genomic DNA per sample. The data were also submitted as part of a second study, on T cell repertoires in aging, cancer and after chemotherapy. As reported in that work: Donors were grouped into six age bands spanning 30 or younger through 70 or older.

The chain uses TRBV6-5 and TRBJ2-2; TCRdb designates TRBD1, a call that cannot be tested without DNA. This clonotype was obtained from a human donor in good health. The sequenced material came from peripheral blood. The CDR3 protein is CASSYSGYTGQGNTGELFF.